Listed below are T cell receptor beta chains from one sample, sequenced in a study of control samples from healthy donors and cancer patients. The repertoire was sequenced with immunoSEQ multiplex PCR; TCRdb's copy has only in-frame clones and lacks some. The table lists about 94,000 clones, 90% of them singletons. Sequenced material: blood. These TCRs come from a woman aged 18-29 years in good health. CDR3s include the opening cysteine and the closing phenylalanine or tryptophan. D genes are given only for firm matches. Clone size is stated in some rows and not others, as once, few, many or a class when expanded.

clone size,V gene,D gene,J gene,CDR3 DNA,CDR3 protein
.,TRBV15,TRBD1,TRBJ1-4,TGTGCCACCAGCCCCTCGTGGCAGGGGGCGAGTACTAATGAAAAACTGTTTTTT,CATSPSWQGASTNEKLFF
.,TRBV12-3/TRBV12-4,.,TRBJ1-1,TGTGCCAGCAGTTTAGAAGGCAGGGGCGAAGCTTTCTTT,CASSLEGRGEAFF
.,TRBV9,.,TRBJ2-6,TGTGCCAGCAGCCCACAGGGAACTGGGGCCAACGTCCTGACTTTC,CASSPQGTGANVLTF
once,TRBV7-2,.,TRBJ2-7,TGTGCCAGCAGCCTTACCTCAGGGGCCCACCACGAGCAGTACTTC,CASSLTSGAHHEQYF
.,TRBV11-2,.,TRBJ2-7,TGTGCCAGCAGCTTGCCACAGGGCCTCTACGAGCAGTACTTC,CASSLPQGLYEQYF
.,TRBV7-8,.,TRBJ1-5,TGTGCCATCGCACAGGATAGCAATCAGCCCCAGCATTTT,CAIAQDSNQPQHF
.,TRBV20-1,.,TRBJ2-7,TGCAGTGCTAGTGGCAGTACCTACGAGCAGTACTTC,CSASGSTYEQYF
.,TRBV24-1,TRBD1,TRBJ1-2,TGTGCCACCAGTGAAGGGACAGCTTATGGCTACACCTTC,CATSEGTAYGYTF
.,TRBV2,.,TRBJ1-1,TGTGCCAGCAAGCCTACAGGGAACACTGAAGCTTTCTTT,CASKPTGNTEAFF
.,TRBV19,TRBD1,TRBJ2-7,TGTGCCAGTAGTAACCGGACAGGGAATTCCCACGAGCAGTACTTC,CASSNRTGNSHEQYF
.,TRBV15,.,TRBJ2-2,TGTGCCACCAGCGCAGGGGTCACCGGGGAGCTGTTTTTT,CATSAGVTGELFF
.,TRBV6-1,TRBD2,TRBJ2-3,TGTGCCAGCAGTGAAATTGTCGGGGGGGGAGATACGCAGTATTTT,CASSEIVGGGDTQYF
.,TRBV6-2/TRBV6-3,TRBD1,TRBJ1-4,TGTGCCAGCAGCCCCGGGACAGGGGGGAGTGAAAAACTGTTTTTT,CASSPGTGGSEKLFF
few,TRBV6-5,TRBD1,TRBJ1-6,TGTGCCAGCAAGACAGGGGAGGGTTCACCCCTCCACTTT,CASKTGEGSPLHF
.,TRBV5-4,.,TRBJ1-1,TGTGCCAGCAGCTTGGACGGGACAACCGCGGGAGTAGGTGAAGCTTTCTTT,CASSLDGTTAGVGEAFF
.,TRBV6-5,.,TRBJ1-4,TGTGCCAGCAGGGTCGGGGGGCCTGGTAATGAAAAACTGTTTTTT,CASRVGGPGNEKLFF
once,TRBV5-6,TRBD1,TRBJ2-1,TGTGCCAGCAGCTTATGGGGGCAGGGGGTTAGGGATGAGCAGTTCTTC,CASSLWGQGVRDEQFF
.,TRBV28,.,TRBJ1-2,TGTGCCAGCAGCAGAAAGTTGGGTTGGGGCTACACCTTC,CASSRKLGWGYTF
.,TRBV6-4,.,TRBJ1-5,TGTGCCAGCAGTGACCGGGTTGGGGGGGGTCAGCCCCAGCATTTT,CASSDRVGGGQPQHF
.,TRBV11-2,.,TRBJ2-3,TGTGCCAGCAGCTTAGTGGCGGGGGCGGGGGTACTCACAGATACGCAGTATTTT,CASSLVAGAGVLTDTQYF
.,TRBV6-5,.,TRBJ1-2,TGTGCCAGCACCCAACGGGGGGGCGCGAACTATGGCTACACCTTC,CASTQRGGANYGYTF
.,TRBV6-2/TRBV6-3,.,TRBJ1-1,TGTGCCAGCAGTCTACGGACAGTCATGAACACTGAAGCTTTCTTT,CASSLRTVMNTEAFF
once,TRBV4-2,TRBD2,TRBJ2-3,TGTGCCAGCAGCCAAGGTTCTGGGACTAGCTTTAATCCAGATACGCAGTATTTT,CASSQGSGTSFNPDTQYF
once,TRBV12-5,.,TRBJ1-1,TGTGCTAGTGGGACCGGCGGGATGAACACTGAAGCTTTCTTT,CASGTGGMNTEAFF
.,TRBV7-6,TRBD2,TRBJ2-2,TGTGCCAGCATGCCTGTGGGGGGACTAAACACCGGGGAGCTGTTTTTT,CASMPVGGLNTGELFF
.,TRBV5-6,TRBD1,TRBJ1-2,TGTGCCAGCAGCTTGGGGGTTTTTGGGACAGGCAACTATGGCTACACCTTC,CASSLGVFGTGNYGYTF
.,TRBV27,.,TRBJ2-3,TGTGCCAGCAGTTTGGGGGGACCAGATACGCAGTATTTT,CASSLGGPDTQYF
once,TRBV7-2,.,TRBJ1-2,TGTGCCAGCAGCTTAGGGGCGGGGGCGAACTATGGCTACACCTTC,CASSLGAGANYGYTF
.,TRBV2,.,TRBJ1-1,TGTGCCAGCAGTGAATGGGGCAGTTCGAACACTGAAGCTTTCTTT,CASSEWGSSNTEAFF
.,TRBV6-5,.,TRBJ1-2,TGTGCCAGCAGTCAGGACAGTCTGGATGGCTACACCTTC,CASSQDSLDGYTF
once,TRBV15,.,TRBJ2-3,TGTGCCACCAGCCGCGCCTTAGCGGCCAGCGGCACAGATACGCAGTATTTT,CATSRALAASGTDTQYF
once,TRBV14,.,TRBJ1-1,TGTGCCAGCAGCCAAGATCTCGGCACTGAAGCTTTCTTT,CASSQDLGTEAFF
.,TRBV6-5,.,TRBJ2-7,TGTGCCAGCATGGGGAACGACATTGCCTACGAGCAGTACTTC,CASMGNDIAYEQYF
.,TRBV19,TRBD2,TRBJ2-2,TGTGCCAGTAGTCCCAGGGCCAGCGGGGGGTTCACCGGGGAGCTGTTTTTT,CASSPRASGGFTGELFF
.,TRBV19,.,TRBJ1-6,TGTGCCAGTAGTATAGATCTACAGGGCAATTCACCCCTCCACTTT,CASSIDLQGNSPLHF
.,TRBV5-1,.,TRBJ1-1,TGCGCCAGCAGCCTTAATTCCGGGCGGGACACTGAAGCTTTCTTT,CASSLNSGRDTEAFF
once,TRBV3-1/TRBV3-2,.,TRBJ2-5,TGTGCCAGCAGCCAAGGGGGGGGCGGGAGCCAAGAGACCCAGTACTTC,CASSQGGGGSQETQYF
.,TRBV19,.,TRBJ1-1,TGTGCCAGTAGTATCCTAGGGGGTGGAACTGAAGCTTTCTTT,CASSILGGGTEAFF
.,TRBV5-1,.,TRBJ2-2,TGCGCCAGCAGCTTGAGGGACACCGCCACCGGGGAGCTGTTTTTT,CASSLRDTATGELFF
.,TRBV10-3,.,TRBJ1-2,TGTGCCATCAGTGAACCCACCTCGTCAGGGTTTGGCTACACCTTC,CAISEPTSSGFGYTF
.,TRBV4-1,.,TRBJ1-5,TGCGCCAGCAGCCAGAACGGGGCCTACAATCAGCCCCAGCATTTT,CASSQNGAYNQPQHF
.,TRBV6-5,.,TRBJ1-1,TGTGCCAGCAGCTCGACAGGATTGAACACTGAAGCTTTCTTT,CASSSTGLNTEAFF
.,TRBV5-4,.,TRBJ1-4,TGTGCCAGCGGACAACAGAGTGAAAAACTGTTTTTT,CASGQQSEKLFF
.,TRBV3-1/TRBV3-2,TRBD1,TRBJ1-2,TGTGCCAGCAGCCTCGAGGGATCAGGGGGCTATGGCTACACCTTC,CASSLEGSGGYGYTF